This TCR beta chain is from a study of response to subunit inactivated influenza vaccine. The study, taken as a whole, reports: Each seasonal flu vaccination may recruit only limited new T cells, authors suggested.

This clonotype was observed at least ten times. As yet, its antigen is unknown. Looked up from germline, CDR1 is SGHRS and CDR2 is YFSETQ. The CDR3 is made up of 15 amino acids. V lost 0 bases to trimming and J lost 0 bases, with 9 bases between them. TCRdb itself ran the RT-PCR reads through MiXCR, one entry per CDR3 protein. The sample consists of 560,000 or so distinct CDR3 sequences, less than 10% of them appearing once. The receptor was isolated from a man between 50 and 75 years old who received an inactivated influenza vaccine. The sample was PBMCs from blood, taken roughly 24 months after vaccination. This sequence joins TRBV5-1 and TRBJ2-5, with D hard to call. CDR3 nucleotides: TGCGCCAGCAGCTTGGGGTCAATATACCAAGAGACCCAGTACTTC. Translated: CASSLGSIYQETQYF.